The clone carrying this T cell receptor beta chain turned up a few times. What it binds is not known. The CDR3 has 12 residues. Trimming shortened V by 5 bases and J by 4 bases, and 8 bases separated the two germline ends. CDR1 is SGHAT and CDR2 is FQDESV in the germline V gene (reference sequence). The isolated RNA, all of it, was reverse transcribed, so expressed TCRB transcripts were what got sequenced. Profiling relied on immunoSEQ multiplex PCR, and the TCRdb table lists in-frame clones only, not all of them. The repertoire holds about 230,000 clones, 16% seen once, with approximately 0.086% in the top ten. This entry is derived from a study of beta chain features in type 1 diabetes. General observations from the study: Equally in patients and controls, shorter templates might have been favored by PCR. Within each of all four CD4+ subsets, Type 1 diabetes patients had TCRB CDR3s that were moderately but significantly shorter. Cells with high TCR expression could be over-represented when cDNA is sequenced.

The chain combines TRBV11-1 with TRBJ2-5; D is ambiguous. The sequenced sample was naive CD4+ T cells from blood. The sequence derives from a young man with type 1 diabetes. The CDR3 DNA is TGTGCCAGCAGCCAGAGTGGAGAGACCCAGTACTTC. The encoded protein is CASSQSGETQYF.